The 29 T cell receptor beta chains below were found in one sample sequenced in a study of blood T cell repertoires in COVID-19. Only in-frame clones appear in the TCRdb table, and some are missing; sequencing was by immunoSEQ multiplex PCR. The sample includes 210,000 or so clones, less than 85% of them seen just once. Sequenced input: peripheral blood. Receptors originate from a man in his fifties or sixties who had recovered from COVID-19.

The chain combines TRBV6-5 with TRBJ1-2; tentative D call: TRBD1 (6 bases). This CDR3 comprises 13 residues. The ends were cut back, 2 bases at V and 3 bases at J, with 7 bases in the middle. Looked up from germline, CDR1 is MNHEY and CDR2 is SVGAGI. The CDR3 sequence is CASSYAGDYGYTF. The CDR3 DNA sequence: TGTGCCAGCAGTTACGCAGGGGACTATGGCTACACCTTC.

The V and J genes are TRBV4-1 and TRBJ2-5; 11 positions agree with TRBD2. Germline CDR1 is MGHRA and CDR2 is YSYEKL. V lost 3 bases to trimming and J lost 4 bases; unmatched junction nucleotides: 10. The CDR3 is 17 amino acids. CDR3 nucleotide sequence: TGCGCCAGCAGCCAGGAAACAATACTAGCGGGAGTAGAGACCCAGTACTTC. This encodes CASSQETILAGVETQYF.

This sequence joins TRBV30 and TRBJ1-5, with 9 bases lining up with TRBD1. The J segment lost 6 bases and the V segment lost 0 bases, leaving 3 bases of the junction unmatched. The CDR3 extends over 14 amino acids. Germline loops: CDR1 GTSNPN, CDR2 SVGIG (reference sequence). CDR3 amino acids: CAWSVQGAGQPQHF. CDR3 nucleotides: TGTGCCTGGAGTGTACAGGGGGCAGGTCAGCCCCAGCATTTT.

The chain carries TRBV20-1 and TRBJ1-1, with no clear D. This CDR3 has 15 residues. The V gene lost 3 bases and the J gene lost 3 bases, with 17 bases spanning the gap. Germline values: CDR1 DFQATT, CDR2 SNEGSKA (reference sequence). CDR3 sequence reads: CSASPLVPGDTEAFF. CDR3 coding DNA: TGCAGTGCTAGTCCGTTGGTCCCGGGAGACACTGAAGCTTTCTTT.

This chain uses TRBV6-1 with TRBJ2-1; D might be TRBD1 (6 bases). The CDR3 extends over 15 amino acids. V was clipped by 0 bases and J by 5 bases, with 11 bases between them. CDR1 and CDR2 from the germline V gene are MNHNS and SASEGT. The CDR3 region has the DNA TGTGCCAGCAGTGAAGCGGCAGGGGCACACAATGAGCAGTTCTTC. Translation gives CASSEAAGAHNEQFF.

The chain couples TRBV19 to TRBJ2-6; a weak D match, TRBD2 (5 bases). Trimming took off 3 bases at V and 2 bases at J, with 8 bases between the two ends. CDR3 length equals 15 residues. Germline lookup yields CDR1 LNHDA and CDR2 SQIVND (reference sequence). The CDR3 DNA reads TGTGCCAGTAGTATGAGGGTAGCTGGGGCCAACGTCCTGACTTTC. It encodes CASSMRVAGANVLTF.

This clone appeared once. The gene calls are TRBV3-1 (or the pseudogene TRBV3-2) and TRBJ2-5; 9 bases are shared with TRBD2. This CDR3 has 15 residues. Germline V CDR1 and CDR2: LGHDT, YNNKEL (reference sequence). Trimming took 5 bases from V and 5 from J; bases not matched to a gene: 9. CDR3 loop: CASSYLAGVGETQYF. CDR3 coding DNA: TGTGCCAGCAGCTACTTAGCGGGAGTAGGGGAGACCCAGTACTTC.

This chain joins TRBV20-1 and TRBJ2-3; tentative D call: TRBD1 (5 bases). This CDR3 spans 14 amino acids. The germline gives CDR1 DFQATT, CDR2 SNEGSKA (reference sequence). V lost 3 bases and J 0 bases, leaving 10 bases between the germline ends. The CDR3 coding sequence is TGCAGTGCTAGTGAACAGGCTAGCACAGATACGCAGTATTTT. This sequence encodes CSASEQASTDTQYF.

The V gene is TRBV5-1, the J gene TRBJ2-7; D is unresolved. Trimming removed 0 bases at V and 2 bases at J, with 6 bases between. Germline V gene sequence: CDR1 SGHRS, CDR2 YFSETQ. This CDR3 spans 13 amino acids. In DNA form, the CDR3 reads TGCGCCAGCAGCTTGGATCAGACCTACGAGCAGTACTTC. Protein product: CASSLDQTYEQYF.

The V gene is TRBV6-1, the J gene TRBJ2-7; D gene ambiguous. Trimming removed 3 bases from V and 6 bases from J, with 15 bases in between. Germline CDR1 MNHNS, CDR2 SASEGT. The CDR3 is 14 amino acids. CDR3 residues: CASSDRRLGTEQYF. The CDR3 nucleotides are TGTGCCAGCAGTGACCGCCGACTGGGTACCGAGCAGTACTTC.

This clone was counted between two and nine times. J is TRBJ1-4 and V is TRBV28; 11 bases are a match to TRBD1. Germline CDR1 is MDHEN and CDR2 is SYDVKM. With V trimmed by 5 bases and J by 7 bases, 9 bases remained unmatched. This CDR3 is built from 16 residues. CDR3 in amino acids: CASSQDRGPTLEKLFF. The CDR3 DNA reads as TGTGCCAGCAGTCAGGACAGGGGGCCGACGCTTGAAAAACTGTTTTTT. The variable domain in full, with the rest retrieved from reference TRBV28 and TRBJ1-4, is DVKVTQSSRYLVKRTGEKVFLECVQDMDHENMFWYRQDPGLGLRLIYFSYDVKMKEKGDIPEGYSVSREKKERFSLILESASTNQTSMYLCASSQDRGPTLEKLFFGSGTQLSVL.

This chain connects TRBV25-1 to TRBJ2-1; the match to TRBD2 covers 10 bases. Trimming took 2 bases from V and 8 from J; bases not matched to a gene: 6. Germline V gives CDR1 MGHDK, CDR2 SYGVNS. The CDR3 sequence is 15 residues long. CDR3 nucleotides: TGTGCCAGCAGTGAAATGGCTAGCGGGAGCTATGAGCAGTTCTTC. This translates into CASSEMASGSYEQFF.

The chain combines TRBV24-1 with TRBJ2-5; no clear D gene. The V and J ends lost 9 bases and 3 bases respectively, with 7 bases between them. CDR3 length equals 11 residues. Germline V gene sequence: CDR1 KGHDR, CDR2 SFDVKD. CDR3 DNA: TGTGCCACCGGCCGGGAAGAGACCCAGTACTTC. Residues: CATGREETQYF.

The rearrangement links TRBV28 to TRBJ1-1, with 8 positions matching TRBD1. The length of the CDR3 is 14 residues. Per the germline V gene, CDR1 is MDHEN and CDR2 is SYDVKM. V trimming: 10 bases; J trimming: 9 bases; junction bases outside the gene matches: 16. The CDR3 sequence is CATTGGGRTPKAFF. CDR3 nucleotide sequence: TGTGCCACCACAGGGGGTGGCAGGACCCCTAAAGCTTTCTTT. Drawing the rest from reference TRBV28 and TRBJ1-1, the complete variable domain is DVKVTQSSRYLVKRTGEKVFLECVQDMDHENMFWYRQDPGLGLRLIYFSYDVKMKEKGDIPEGYSVSREKKERFSLILESASTNQTSMYLCATTGGGRTPKAFFGQGTRLTVV.

This sequence joins TRBV19 and TRBJ2-2; 11 bases line up with TRBD1. Per germline, CDR1 LNHDA and CDR2 SQIVND (reference sequence). The CDR3 sequence is 17 residues long. J was trimmed by 6 bases and V by 4 bases; bases with no gene match: 10. The CDR3: CASSTGQGAGRSGELFF. The CDR3 DNA reads TGTGCCAGTAGTACCGGACAGGGGGCGGGTCGGTCCGGGGAGCTGTTTTTT.

The chain couples TRBV9 to TRBJ2-3; TRBD2 aligns across 9 bases. Germline values: CDR1 SGDLS, CDR2 YYNGEE. Trimming took 0 bases from V and 4 from J; bases not matched to a gene: 6. This CDR3 region has 16 residues. The chain's CDR3 is CASSVAILAGADTQYF. The DNA for the CDR3 is TGTGCCAGCAGCGTAGCGATACTAGCGGGTGCAGATACGCAGTATTTT.

The chain has TRBV20-1 and TRBJ2-5, with no clear D. Trimming took 3 bases from V and 1 from J, leaving 18 bases between them. Germline CDR1 reads DFQATT; CDR2 reads SNEGSKA (reference sequence). There are 16 residues in the CDR3. As DNA, the CDR3 is TGCAGTGCTAGTTTCCCATCGGTAGCCGGCCAAGAGACCCAGTACTTC. Translation: CSASFPSVAGQETQYF.

J is TRBJ2-2 and V is TRBV14; D unresolved. Germline V gives CDR1 SGHDN, CDR2 FVKESK. Trimming left V 3 bases short and J 1 base short, with 6 bases between. The CDR3 is 14 amino acids. CDR3 protein: CASSQRQNTGELFF. The CDR3 coding sequence is TGTGCCAGCAGCCAGAGACAGAACACCGGGGAGCTGTTTTTT.

The V gene is TRBV7-2, the J gene TRBJ1-5; TRBD1 agrees at 9 bases. The CDR3 runs to 17 residues. V was clipped by 0 bases and J by 2 bases; unmatched bases: 5. The germline V gene encodes CDR1 SGHTA and CDR2 FQGNSA. This CDR3 reads CASSLAQGAARNQPQHF. In nucleotides, the CDR3 is TGTGCCAGCAGCTTAGCACAGGGGGCCGCCCGCAATCAGCCCCAGCATTTT. Complete variable domain (other parts from reference TRBV7-2 and TRBJ1-5): GAGVSQSPSNKVTEKGKDVELRCDPISGHTALYWYRQSLGQGLEFLIYFQGNSAPDKSGLPSDRFSAERTGGSVSTLTIQRTQQEDSAVYLCASSLAQGAARNQPQHFGDGTRLSIL.

The gene calls are TRBV11-2 and TRBJ1-2; 8 bases are a match to TRBD1. Germline trimming cut 1 base from V and 0 bases from J; bases unmatched to any gene: 10. Germline CDR1 SGHAT, CDR2 FQNNGV. This CDR3 has 18 amino acids. CDR3 in DNA: TGTGCCAGCAGCTTAGTGTGGCAGGGGGCTGCCGCTAACTATGGCTACACCTTC. This sequence encodes CASSLVWQGAAANYGYTF.

The chain recombines TRBV19 with TRBJ2-7; TRBD1 aligns across 8 bases. The CDR3 totals 14 residues. Germline V CDR1 and CDR2: LNHDA, SQIVND (reference sequence). J lost 5 bases, V lost 5 bases, and 8 bases had no gene match. CDR3 sequence reads: CASSPRTGNNEQYF. The CDR3 nucleotides are TGTGCCAGTAGTCCAAGGACAGGGAACAACGAGCAGTACTTC. The complete variable domain, with remaining parts taken from reference TRBV19 and TRBJ2-7, reads DGGITQSPKYLFRKEGQNVTLSCEQNLNHDAMYWYRQDPGQGLRLIYYSQIVNDFQKGDIAEGYSVSREKKESFPLTVTSAQKNPTAFYLCASSPRTGNNEQYFGPGTRLTVT.

CDR3: CASSFRQGDEQFF. CDR3 sequence (DNA): TGTGCCAGCAGCTTCCGACAGGGCGATGAGCAGTTCTTC. The genes are TRBV7-6 and TRBJ2-1; 7 bases map to TRBD1. This CDR3 is built from 13 residues. The V gene's germline CDR1 is SGHVS and CDR2 FNYEAQ. The ends lost 3 bases at V and 8 bases at J; junction bases unmatched: 4.

This clone was seen just once. This chain uses TRBV3-1 (or the pseudogene TRBV3-2) with TRBJ2-7; tentative D call: TRBD2 (6 bases). CDR1 and CDR2 (germline): LGHDT, YNNKEL (reference sequence). V dropped 5 bases and J dropped 6 bases, with 14 bases sitting between them. The CDR3 is 13 amino acids. The CDR3 bases are TGTGCCAGCAGCGAGTCTAAGGGAGGCGAGCAGTACTTC. It specifies CASSESKGGEQYF.

The gene calls are TRBV7-3 and TRBJ2-5; no firm D call. This CDR3 spans 13 amino acids. V lost 0 bases and J lost 5, with 7 bases in between. The V gene's germline CDR1 is SGHTA and CDR2 FQGTGA. The CDR3 nucleotides are TGTGCCAGCAGCTTAACATCATCCGAGACCCAGTACTTC. Amino acid sequence: CASSLTSSETQYF.

This chain uses TRBV18 with TRBJ2-3; possible D gene TRBD2, 6 bases. Germline V CDR1 and CDR2: KGHSH, LQKENI. This CDR3 is 14 amino acids long. The V gene lost 2 bases and the J gene lost 2 bases, with 8 bases spanning the gap. Here the CDR3 DNA reads TGTGCCAGCTCACCAGGCGGGAACACAGATACGCAGTATTTT. As protein: CASSPGGNTDTQYF.

The chain recombines TRBV4-3 with TRBJ2-5, with 12 nucleotides matching TRBD2. J gave up 4 bases and V 0 bases, and 12 bases lay outside the gene matches. This CDR3 is 19 amino acids long. Per germline, CDR1 LGHNA and CDR2 YSLEER. CDR3 residues: CASSQDSGLAGLGGETQYF. The CDR3 DNA sequence: TGCGCCAGCAGCCAAGATAGTGGACTAGCGGGGCTCGGAGGAGAGACCCAGTACTTC.

This clone was seen a handful of times. The rearrangement uses TRBV28 and TRBJ2-3, with D possibly TRBD1 on 5 matching bases. V shed 7 bases and J shed 1 base, with 12 bases lying between them. The V gene's germline CDR1 is MDHEN and CDR2 SYDVKM. CDR3 length equals 14 residues. Here the CDR3 reads CASTFTGRTDTQYF. CDR3 DNA: TGTGCCAGCACTTTCACAGGACGCACAGATACGCAGTATTTT.

The rearrangement links TRBV2 to TRBJ2-2; 7 bases line up with TRBD1. From germline, CDR1 is SNHLY and CDR2 FYNNEI. Unmatched junction bases numbered 10, after V lost 10 bases and J lost 2 bases. The CDR3 covers 15 residues. As DNA, the CDR3 is TGTGCCACCGAGAGAAGGACAGGCAACACCGGGGAGCTGTTTTTT. It translates to CATERRTGNTGELFF.

V is TRBV5-5 and J is TRBJ2-3, with TRBD2 matching over 7 bases. V gave up 4 bases and J gave up 11 bases; unmatched junction bases: 19. The CDR3 extends over 16 amino acids. The germline V gene has CDR1 SGHKS and CDR2 YYEKEE (reference sequence). Written as DNA, the CDR3 is TGTGCCAGCAGCCGTAGTGGGACTACTCCCACAGAAGGGCAGTATTTT. Its translation is CASSRSGTTPTEGQYF. Full variable domain (remainder filled in from reference TRBV5-5 and TRBJ2-3): DAGVTQSPTHLIKTRGQQVTLRCSPISGHKSVSWYQQVLGQGPQFIFQYYEKEERGRGNFPDRFSARQFPNYSSELNVNALLLGDSALYLCASSRSGTTPTEGQYFGPGTRLTVL.